This T cell receptor beta chain emerged from a study of vaccination effects on CD4 cells after COVID-19. Profiling relied on immunoSEQ multiplex PCR, and the TCRdb table lists in-frame clones only, not all of them. The sample has roughly 24,000 clones; around 77% are singletons. The CDR3 is 15 residues long. The V and J ends lost 9 bases and 4 bases, in that order; junction bases with no gene match: 10. CDR1 and CDR2 from the germline V gene are LNHDA and SQIVND (reference sequence). This clone was observed a few times. Its antigen is not identified. Viral peptide pools were used in the ViraFEST assay to expand antigen-specific CD4+ T cells, and sequencing came afterward. The culture ran for roughly 10 days before CD4+ T cells were isolated. It was between March and December 2020 that the person had a SARS-CoV-2 infection confirmed by PCR.

The sample was CD4+ T cells from PBMCs cultured with SARS-CoV-2 spike peptides, taken before COVID-19 vaccination. The source of this sequence is a human donor who had a prior SARS-CoV-2 infection. The chain has TRBV19 and TRBJ1-1, with 11 bases matching TRBD1. The CDR3 DNA is TGTGCCAGCACGGACAGGGGGCCGCACCCCACTGAAGCTTTCTTT. This encodes CASTDRGPHPTEAFF. The whole variable domain, remainder taken from reference TRBV19 and TRBJ1-1, is DGGITQSPKYLFRKEGQNVTLSCEQNLNHDAMYWYRQDPGQGLRLIYYSQIVNDFQKGDIAEGYSVSREKKESFPLTVTSAQKNPTAFYLCASTDRGPHPTEAFFGQGTRLTVV.